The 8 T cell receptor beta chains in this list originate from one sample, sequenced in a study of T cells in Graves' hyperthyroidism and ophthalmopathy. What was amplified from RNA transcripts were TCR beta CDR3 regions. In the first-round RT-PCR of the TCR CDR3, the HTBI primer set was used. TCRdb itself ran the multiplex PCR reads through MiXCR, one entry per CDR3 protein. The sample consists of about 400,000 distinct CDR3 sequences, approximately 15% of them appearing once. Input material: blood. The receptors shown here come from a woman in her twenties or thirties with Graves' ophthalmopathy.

This CDR3 reads CASSTSGGLTEQFF. The CDR3 DNA reads TGTGCCAGCAGTACTAGCGGGGGTCTAACCGAGCAGTTCTTC. The chain has TRBV2 and TRBJ2-1, with 11 bases aligning to TRBD2. The CDR3 runs 14 residues. J gave up 10 bases and V 5 bases, and 7 bases lay outside the gene matches. CDR1 and CDR2 from the germline V gene are SNHLY and FYNNEI.

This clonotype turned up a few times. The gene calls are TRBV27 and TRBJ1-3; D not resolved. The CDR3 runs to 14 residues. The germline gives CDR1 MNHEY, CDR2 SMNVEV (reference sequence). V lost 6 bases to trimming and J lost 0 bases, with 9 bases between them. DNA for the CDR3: TGTGCCAGCAGACCGACGGACTCTGGAAACACCATATATTTT. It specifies CASRPTDSGNTIYF.

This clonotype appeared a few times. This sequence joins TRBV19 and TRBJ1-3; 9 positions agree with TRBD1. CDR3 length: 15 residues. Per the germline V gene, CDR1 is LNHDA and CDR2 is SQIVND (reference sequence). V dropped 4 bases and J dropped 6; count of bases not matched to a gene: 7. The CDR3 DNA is TGTGCCAGTAGTACGGGACAGGGCGATGCAAACACCATATATTTT. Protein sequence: CASSTGQGDANTIYF.

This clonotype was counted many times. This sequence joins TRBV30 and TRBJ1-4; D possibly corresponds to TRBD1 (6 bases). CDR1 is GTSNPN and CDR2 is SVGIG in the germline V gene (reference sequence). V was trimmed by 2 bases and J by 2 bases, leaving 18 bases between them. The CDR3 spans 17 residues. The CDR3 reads CAWSPGVGGLTNEKLFF. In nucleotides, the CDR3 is TGTGCCTGGAGTCCAGGGGTGGGGGGTTTGACTAATGAAAAACTGTTTTTT. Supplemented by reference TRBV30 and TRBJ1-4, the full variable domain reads SQTIHQWPATLVQPVGSPLSLECTVEGTSNPNLYWYRQAAGRGLQLLFYSVGIGQISSEVPQNLSASRPQDRQFILSSKKLLLSDSGFYLCAWSPGVGGLTNEKLFFGSGTQLSVL.

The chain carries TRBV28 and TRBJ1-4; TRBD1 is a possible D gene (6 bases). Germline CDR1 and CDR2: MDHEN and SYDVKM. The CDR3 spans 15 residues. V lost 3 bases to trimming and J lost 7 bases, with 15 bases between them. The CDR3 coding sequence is TGTGCCAGCAGTTTGGGGGAAGGGGGTTTTGAAAAACTGTTTTTT. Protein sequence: CASSLGEGGFEKLFF.

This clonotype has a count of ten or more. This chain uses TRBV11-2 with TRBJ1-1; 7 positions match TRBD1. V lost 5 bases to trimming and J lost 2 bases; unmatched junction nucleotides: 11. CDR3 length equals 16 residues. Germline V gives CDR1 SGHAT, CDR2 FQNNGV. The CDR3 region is CASSPWGQRINTEAFF. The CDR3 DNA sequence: TGTGCCAGCAGCCCTTGGGGACAGAGAATAAACACTGAAGCTTTCTTT.

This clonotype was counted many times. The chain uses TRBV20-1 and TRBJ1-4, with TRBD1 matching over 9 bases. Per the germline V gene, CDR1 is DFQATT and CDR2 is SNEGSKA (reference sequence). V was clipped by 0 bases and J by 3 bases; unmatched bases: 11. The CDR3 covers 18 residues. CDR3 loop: CSARDTGTGSGPNEKLFF. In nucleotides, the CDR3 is TGCAGTGCTAGAGATACCGGGACAGGGAGTGGTCCTAATGAAAAACTGTTTTTT.

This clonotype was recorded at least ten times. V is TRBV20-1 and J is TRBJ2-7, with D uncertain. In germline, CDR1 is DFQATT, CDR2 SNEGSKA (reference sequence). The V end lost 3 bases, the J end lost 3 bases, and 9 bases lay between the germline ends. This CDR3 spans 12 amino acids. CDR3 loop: CSASVRGYEQYF. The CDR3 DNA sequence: TGCAGTGCTAGCGTTCGAGGCTACGAGCAGTACTTC.